Following are 5 T cell receptor beta chains from one sample sequenced in a study of blood T cell repertoires in COVID-19. Assay used: immunoSEQ multiplex PCR; TCRdb lists only in-frame clones, some missing. This sample has hundreds of thousands of clones; around nine tenths occur once, and the top ten carry roughly 10%. Sequencing used peripheral blood. These receptors came from a woman under 40 with COVID-19, enrolled during active disease.

This clone was picked up a small number of times. The J gene is TRBJ2-7, the V gene TRBV7-9; tentative D call: TRBD1 (5 bases). Looked up from germline, CDR1 is SEHNR and CDR2 is FQNEAQ (reference sequence). The CDR3 spans 11 residues. Trimming cost V 5 bases and J 4 bases, with 6 bases left between them. The DNA of the CDR3 is TGTGCCAGCAGCCCAGGGTACGAGCAGTACTTC. Translation: CASSPGYEQYF.

The rearrangement links TRBV2 to TRBJ2-7; tentative D call: TRBD1 (6 bases). This CDR3 spans 14 amino acids. CDR1 is SNHLY, CDR2 FYNNEI, per germline. V was trimmed by 2 bases and J by 6 bases, leaving 14 bases between them. The DNA of the CDR3 is TGTGCCAGCAGTGAATTCGGCCGAGGGGGCGAGCAGTACTTC. Residues: CASSEFGRGGEQYF.

The chain carries TRBV5-1 and TRBJ1-1; a possible D gene is TRBD1 (6 bases). Germline-derived CDR1 and CDR2 are SGHRS and YFSETQ. V shed 0 bases and J shed 6 bases, with 15 bases lying between them. The CDR3 is 15 residues long. Written as DNA, the CDR3 is TGCGCCAGCAGCTTGGTAAGGGGGATAGTGGCTGAAGCTTTCTTT. Encoded protein: CASSLVRGIVAEAFF.

The chain recombines TRBV18 with TRBJ1-6; the D is unclear. V lost 0 bases to trimming and J lost 7 bases, with 10 bases between them. The CDR3 is 15 amino acids. CDR1 KGHSH and CDR2 LQKENI come from the germline V gene. The CDR3 protein is CASSPPMAVNSPLHF. DNA of the CDR3: TGTGCCAGCTCACCACCTATGGCCGTGAATTCACCCCTCCACTTT.

The table lists this clone with a count of one. The CDR3 DNA reads as TGTGCCAGCAGTTTCCCTACCGGGACAATCGGTGGCTACACCTTC. The encoded protein is CASSFPTGTIGGYTF. The rearrangement links TRBV28 to TRBJ1-2; maybe TRBD1 (6 bases). The germline V gene encodes CDR1 MDHEN and CDR2 SYDVKM. This CDR3 has 15 amino acids. Between the trimmed V and J ends, which lost 3 bases and 7 bases, there was a span of 18 bases.